This T cell receptor (beta chain) stems from a study of T cells in Graves' hyperthyroidism and ophthalmopathy. Study observations and caveats: Appearing also in blood were most of the thyroid clonotypes expanded above 0.001.

The TCR beta CDR3 regions underwent amplification using RNA transcripts as the source. The HTBI set primed first-round TCR CDR3 RT-PCR. Using its own MiXCR run on the multiplex PCR reads, TCRdb lists one record per CDR3 protein. Counted here are some 460,000 distinct CDR3 sequences, approximately 14% occurring once; the ten biggest clones make up roughly 13%. This CDR3 region has 17 residues. From germline, CDR1 is MNHNS and CDR2 SASEGT. There are many counts of this clonotype. Its antigen remains unidentified. A read error may produce the germline difference seen at one junction end. V is TRBV6-1 and J is TRBJ2-2; 8 positions agree with TRBD2. Sequences were obtained from blood. This TCR was recovered from a woman in her late teens or twenties with Graves' hyperthyroidism. The CDR3 here is CASGEGTSGFDTGELFF. The CDR3 bases are TGTGCCAGCGGTGAAGGAACTAGCGGTTTCGACACCGGGGAGCTGTTTTTT.